This T cell receptor (beta chain) was found in a study of blood T cell repertoires in COVID-19. Profiling relied on immunoSEQ multiplex PCR, and the TCRdb table lists in-frame clones only, not all of them. Seen here are 55,000 to 80,000 clones, nearly 90% observed once, and the top ten hold 7.5% to 9%. This clone came up once. The CDR3 contains 13 residues. The trim removed 5 bases at V and 8 bases at J, leaving 5 bases unmatched. Germline V lookup: CDR1 LNHDA, CDR2 SQIVND (reference sequence). The clonotype originates from a man aged 45 to 65 with active COVID-19. The rearrangement joins TRBV19 to TRBJ2-1, with 8 positions matching TRBD2. The specimen sequenced was peripheral blood. CDR3 protein: CASSLAGGDEQFF. CDR3 sequence (DNA): TGTGCCAGTAGTCTTGCCGGGGGGGATGAGCAGTTCTTC.